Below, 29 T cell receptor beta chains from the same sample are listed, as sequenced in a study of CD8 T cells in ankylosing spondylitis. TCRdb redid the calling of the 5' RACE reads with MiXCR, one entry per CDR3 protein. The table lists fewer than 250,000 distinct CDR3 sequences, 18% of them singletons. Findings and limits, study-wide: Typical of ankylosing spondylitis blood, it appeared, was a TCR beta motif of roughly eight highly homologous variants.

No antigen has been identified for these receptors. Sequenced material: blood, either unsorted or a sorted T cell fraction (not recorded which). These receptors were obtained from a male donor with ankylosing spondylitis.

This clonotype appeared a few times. The chain's CDR3 is CASSLFGELFF. The CDR3 region has the DNA TGTGCCAGCAGTTTATTTGGGGAGCTGTTTTTT. The chain is built from TRBV27 and TRBJ2-2; D remains ambiguous. The V gene lost 1 base and the J gene lost 8 bases, with 2 bases spanning the gap. CDR3 length equals 11 residues. Germline-derived CDR1 and CDR2 are MNHEY and SMNVEV (reference sequence).

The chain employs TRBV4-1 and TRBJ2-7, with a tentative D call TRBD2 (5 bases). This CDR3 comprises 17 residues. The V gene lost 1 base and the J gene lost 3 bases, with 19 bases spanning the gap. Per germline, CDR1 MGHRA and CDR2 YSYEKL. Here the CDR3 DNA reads TGCGCCAGCAGCCAAGGAGGGTTTGGAAGCGGAAACTACGAGCAGTACTTC. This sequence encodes CASSQGGFGSGNYEQYF.

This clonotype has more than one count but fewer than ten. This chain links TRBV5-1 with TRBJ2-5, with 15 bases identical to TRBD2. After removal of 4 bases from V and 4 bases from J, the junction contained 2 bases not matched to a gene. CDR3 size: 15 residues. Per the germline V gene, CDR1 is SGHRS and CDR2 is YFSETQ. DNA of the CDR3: TGCGCCAGCAGCCCGGGACTAGCGGGGGGAGAGACCCAGTACTTC. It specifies CASSPGLAGGETQYF.

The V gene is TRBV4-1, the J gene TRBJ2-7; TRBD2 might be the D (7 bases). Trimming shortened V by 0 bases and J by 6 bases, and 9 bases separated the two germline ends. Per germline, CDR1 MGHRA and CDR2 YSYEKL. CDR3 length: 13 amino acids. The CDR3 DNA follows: TGCGCCAGCAGCCAAGATCGGGGGGCCGAGCAGTACTTC. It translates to CASSQDRGAEQYF.

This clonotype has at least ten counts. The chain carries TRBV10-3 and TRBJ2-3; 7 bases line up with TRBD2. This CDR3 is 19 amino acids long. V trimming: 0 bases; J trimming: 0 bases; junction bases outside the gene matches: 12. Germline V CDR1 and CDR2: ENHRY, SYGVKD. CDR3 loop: CAISESAGTTGSSTDTQYF. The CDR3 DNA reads TGTGCCATCAGTGAGTCAGCGGGGACTACAGGTTCGAGCACAGATACGCAGTATTTT.

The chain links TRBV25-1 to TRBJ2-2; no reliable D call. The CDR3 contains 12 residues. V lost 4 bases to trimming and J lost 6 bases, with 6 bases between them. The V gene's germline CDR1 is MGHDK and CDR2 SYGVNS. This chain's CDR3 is CASSVAPGELFF. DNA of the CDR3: TGTGCCAGCAGTGTCGCCCCCGGGGAGCTGTTTTTT.

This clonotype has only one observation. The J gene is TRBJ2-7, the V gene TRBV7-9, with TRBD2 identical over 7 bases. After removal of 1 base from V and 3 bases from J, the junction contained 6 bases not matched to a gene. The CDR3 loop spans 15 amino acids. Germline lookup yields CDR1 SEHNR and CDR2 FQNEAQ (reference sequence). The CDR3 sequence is CASSLDAGAHYEQYF. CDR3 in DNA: TGTGCCAGCAGCTTAGATGCGGGAGCCCACTACGAGCAGTACTTC.

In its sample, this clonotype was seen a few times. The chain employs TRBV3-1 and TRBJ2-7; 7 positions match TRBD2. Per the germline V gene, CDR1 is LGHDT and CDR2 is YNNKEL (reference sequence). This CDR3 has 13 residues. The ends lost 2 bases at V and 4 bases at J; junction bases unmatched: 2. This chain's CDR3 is CASSQRAGYEQYF. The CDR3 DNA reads TGTGCCAGCAGCCAAAGAGCGGGATACGAGCAGTACTTC.

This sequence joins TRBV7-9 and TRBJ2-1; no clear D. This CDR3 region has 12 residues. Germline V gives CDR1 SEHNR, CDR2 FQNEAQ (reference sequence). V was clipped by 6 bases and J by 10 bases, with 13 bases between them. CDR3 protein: CASSLLEKEQFF. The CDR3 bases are TGTGCCAGCAGTCTTCTAGAAAAAGAGCAGTTCTTC.

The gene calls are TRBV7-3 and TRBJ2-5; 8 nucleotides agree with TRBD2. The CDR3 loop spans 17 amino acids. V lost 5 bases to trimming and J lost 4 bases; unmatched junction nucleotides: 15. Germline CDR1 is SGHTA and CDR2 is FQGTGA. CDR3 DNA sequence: TGTGCCAGCAGCCCGGAGGCCCCCCCAGCGGGAGTAGAGACCCAGTACTTC. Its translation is CASSPEAPPAGVETQYF.

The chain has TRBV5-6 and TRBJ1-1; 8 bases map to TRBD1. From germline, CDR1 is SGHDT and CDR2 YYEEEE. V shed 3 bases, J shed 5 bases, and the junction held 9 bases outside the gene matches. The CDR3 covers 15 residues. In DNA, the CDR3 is TGTGCCAGCAGCTACCTCGACAGGGGAGGGACTGAAGCTTTCTTT. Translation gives CASSYLDRGGTEAFF.

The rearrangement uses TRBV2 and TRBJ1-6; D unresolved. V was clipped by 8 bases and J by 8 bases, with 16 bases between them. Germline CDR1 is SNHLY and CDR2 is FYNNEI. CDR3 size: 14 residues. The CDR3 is CASSRGHDHSPLHF. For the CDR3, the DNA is TGTGCCAGCTCCCGAGGGCATGATCATTCACCCCTCCACTTT.

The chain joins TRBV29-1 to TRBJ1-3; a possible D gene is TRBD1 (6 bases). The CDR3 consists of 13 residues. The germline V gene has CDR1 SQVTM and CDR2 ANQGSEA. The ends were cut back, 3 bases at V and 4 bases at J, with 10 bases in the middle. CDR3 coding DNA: TGCAGCGTTGACCCGGGACAAGGAAACACCATATATTTT. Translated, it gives CSVDPGQGNTIYF.

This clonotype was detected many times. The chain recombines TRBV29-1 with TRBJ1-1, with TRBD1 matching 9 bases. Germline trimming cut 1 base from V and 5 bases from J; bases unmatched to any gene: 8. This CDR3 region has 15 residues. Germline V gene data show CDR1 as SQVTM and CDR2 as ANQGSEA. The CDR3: CSVEGIQGARTEAFF. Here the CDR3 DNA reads TGCAGCGTTGAAGGAATACAGGGGGCAAGGACTGAAGCTTTCTTT. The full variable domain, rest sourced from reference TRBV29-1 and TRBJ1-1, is SAVISQKPSRDICQRGTSLTIQCQVDSQVTMMFWYRQQPGQSLTLIATANQGSEATYESGFVIDKFPISRPNLTFSTLTVSNMSPEDSSIYLCSVEGIQGARTEAFFGQGTRLTVV.

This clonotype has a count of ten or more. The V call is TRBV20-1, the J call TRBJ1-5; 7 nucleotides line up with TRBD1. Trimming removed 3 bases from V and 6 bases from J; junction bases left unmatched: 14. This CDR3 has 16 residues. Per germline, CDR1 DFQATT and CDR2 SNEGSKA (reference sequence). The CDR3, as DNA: TGCAGTGCTAGTTTGGTGGAAAGGGGGGACAGTCAGCCCCAGCATTTT. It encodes CSASLVERGDSQPQHF.

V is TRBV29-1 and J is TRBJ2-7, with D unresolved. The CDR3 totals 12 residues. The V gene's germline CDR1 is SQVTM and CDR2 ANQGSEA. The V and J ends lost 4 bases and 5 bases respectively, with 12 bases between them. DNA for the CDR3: TGCAGCGTTGCTTTTCGGTCCCACGAGCAGTACTTC. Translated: CSVAFRSHEQYF.

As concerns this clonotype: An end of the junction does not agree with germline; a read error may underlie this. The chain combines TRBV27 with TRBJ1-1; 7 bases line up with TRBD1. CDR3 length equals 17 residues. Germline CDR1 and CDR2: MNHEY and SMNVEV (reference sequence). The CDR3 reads CTSSLVPCEQGSPEAFF. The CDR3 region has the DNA TGCACCAGCAGTTTAGTCCCTTGTGAACAGGGGTCACCTGAAGCTTTCTTT.

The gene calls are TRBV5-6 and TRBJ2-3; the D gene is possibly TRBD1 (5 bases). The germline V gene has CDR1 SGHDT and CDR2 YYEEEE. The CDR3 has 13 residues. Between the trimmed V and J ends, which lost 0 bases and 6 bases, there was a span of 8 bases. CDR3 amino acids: CASSLEGWDTQYF. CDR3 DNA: TGTGCCAGCAGCTTGGAGGGGTGGGATACGCAGTATTTT. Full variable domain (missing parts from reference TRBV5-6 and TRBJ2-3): DAGVTQSPTHLIKTRGQQVTLRCSPKSGHDTVSWYQQALGQGPQFIFQYYEEEERQRGNFPDRFSGHQFPNYSSELNVNALLLGDSALYLCASSLEGWDTQYFGPGTRLTVL.

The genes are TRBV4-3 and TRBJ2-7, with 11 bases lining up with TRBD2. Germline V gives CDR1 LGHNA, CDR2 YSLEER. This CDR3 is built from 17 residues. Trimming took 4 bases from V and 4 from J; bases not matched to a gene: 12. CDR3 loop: CASSLQPGLADSYEQYF. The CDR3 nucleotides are TGCGCCAGCAGCCTTCAACCGGGACTAGCGGATTCTTACGAGCAGTACTTC.

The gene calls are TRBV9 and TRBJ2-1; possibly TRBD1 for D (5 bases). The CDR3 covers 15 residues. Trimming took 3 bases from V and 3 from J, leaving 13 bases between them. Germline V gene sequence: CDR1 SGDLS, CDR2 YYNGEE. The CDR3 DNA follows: TGTGCCAGCAGCGACCACCGACAGCACTACAATGAGCAGTTCTTC. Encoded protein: CASSDHRQHYNEQFF.

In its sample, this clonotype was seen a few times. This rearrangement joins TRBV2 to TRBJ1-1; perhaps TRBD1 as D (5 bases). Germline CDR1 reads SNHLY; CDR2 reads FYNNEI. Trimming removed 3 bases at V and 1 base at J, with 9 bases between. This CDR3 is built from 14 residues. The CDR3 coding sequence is TGTGCCAGCAGTGAGTACAGGCAGAACACTGAAGCTTTCTTT. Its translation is CASSEYRQNTEAFF.

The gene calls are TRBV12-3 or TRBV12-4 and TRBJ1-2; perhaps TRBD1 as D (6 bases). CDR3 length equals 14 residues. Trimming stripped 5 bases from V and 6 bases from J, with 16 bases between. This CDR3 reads CASSNGTYQHGYTF. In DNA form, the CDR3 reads TGTGCCAGCAGTAATGGGACATATCAGCATGGCTACACCTTC.

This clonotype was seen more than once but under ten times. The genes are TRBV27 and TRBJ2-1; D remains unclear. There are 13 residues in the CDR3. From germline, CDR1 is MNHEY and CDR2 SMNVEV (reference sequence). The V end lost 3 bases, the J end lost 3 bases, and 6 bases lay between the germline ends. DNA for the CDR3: TGTGCCAGCAGTTTTGGAAACTACAATGAGCAGTTCTTC. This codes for CASSFGNYNEQFF.

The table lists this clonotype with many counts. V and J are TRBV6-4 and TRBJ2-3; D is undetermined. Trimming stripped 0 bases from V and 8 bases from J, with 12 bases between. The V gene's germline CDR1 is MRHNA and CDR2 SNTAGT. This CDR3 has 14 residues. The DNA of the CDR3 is TGTGCCAGCAGTGACTCTCAGGAAACCGGTACGCAGTATTTT. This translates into CASSDSQETGTQYF.

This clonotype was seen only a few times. The CDR3 DNA reads TGTGCCAGCACCCCCGGGACTAGCTCCTACGAGCAGTACTTC. Translation: CASTPGTSSYEQYF. The chain is built from TRBV2 and TRBJ2-7; TRBD2 matches at 8 bases. The CDR3 loop spans 14 amino acids. Trimming cost V 7 bases and J 0 bases; bases outside gene matches: 5. In germline, CDR1 is SNHLY, CDR2 FYNNEI. Full variable domain (remainder filled in from reference TRBV2 and TRBJ2-7): EPEVTQTPSHQVTQMGQEVILRCVPISNHLYFYWYRQILGQKVEFLVSFYNNEISEKSEIFDDQFSVERPDGSNFTLKIRSTKLEDSAMYFCASTPGTSSYEQYFGPGTRLTVT.

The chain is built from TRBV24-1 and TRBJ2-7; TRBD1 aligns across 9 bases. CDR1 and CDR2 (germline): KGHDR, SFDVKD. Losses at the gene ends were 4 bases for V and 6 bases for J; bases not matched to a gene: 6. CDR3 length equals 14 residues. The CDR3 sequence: CATSDLTGGGEQYF. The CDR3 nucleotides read TGTGCCACCAGTGACCTGACAGGGGGGGGCGAGCAGTACTTC.

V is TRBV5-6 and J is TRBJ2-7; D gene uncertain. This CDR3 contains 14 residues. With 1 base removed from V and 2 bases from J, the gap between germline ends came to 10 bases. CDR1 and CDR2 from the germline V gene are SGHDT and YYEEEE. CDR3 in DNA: TGTGCCAGCAGCTTGTGGGTCGGACCCTACGAGCAGTACTTC. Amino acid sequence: CASSLWVGPYEQYF.

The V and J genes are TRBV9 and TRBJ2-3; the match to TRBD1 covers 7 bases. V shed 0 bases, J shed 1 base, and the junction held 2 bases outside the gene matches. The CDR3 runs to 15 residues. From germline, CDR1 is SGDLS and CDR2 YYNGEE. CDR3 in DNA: TGTGCCAGCAGCGTAGTGGGACAGCGCACAGATACGCAGTATTTT. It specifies CASSVVGQRTDTQYF.

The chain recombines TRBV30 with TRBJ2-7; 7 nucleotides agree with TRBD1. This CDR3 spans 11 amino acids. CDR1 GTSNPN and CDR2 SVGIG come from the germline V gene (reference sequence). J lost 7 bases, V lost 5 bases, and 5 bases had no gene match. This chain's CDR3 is CAWGQVQEQYF. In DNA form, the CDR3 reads TGTGCCTGGGGACAGGTACAAGAGCAGTACTTC.